This T cell receptor (beta chain) emerged from a study of blood T cell repertoires in COVID-19. CDR1 and CDR2 (germline): MGHRA, YSYEKL. The CDR3 runs to 15 residues. Trimming removed 0 bases from V and 5 bases from J; junction bases left unmatched: 4. Sequencing was performed with immunoSEQ multiplex PCR; in TCRdb, only in-frame clones are kept and a portion is missing. This sample carries 51,000 or so clones, roughly four fifths of them seen once, and the ten largest clones take over 20%. The sequencing input was peripheral blood. This TCR derives from a woman aged 80 or over with COVID-19, enrolled during active disease. The chain combines TRBV4-1 with TRBJ1-3; 7 bases are shared with TRBD1. The CDR3 nucleotides are TGCGCCAGCAGCCAAGACGAGGGGGCACGAAACACCATATATTTT. Its translation: CASSQDEGARNTIYF.